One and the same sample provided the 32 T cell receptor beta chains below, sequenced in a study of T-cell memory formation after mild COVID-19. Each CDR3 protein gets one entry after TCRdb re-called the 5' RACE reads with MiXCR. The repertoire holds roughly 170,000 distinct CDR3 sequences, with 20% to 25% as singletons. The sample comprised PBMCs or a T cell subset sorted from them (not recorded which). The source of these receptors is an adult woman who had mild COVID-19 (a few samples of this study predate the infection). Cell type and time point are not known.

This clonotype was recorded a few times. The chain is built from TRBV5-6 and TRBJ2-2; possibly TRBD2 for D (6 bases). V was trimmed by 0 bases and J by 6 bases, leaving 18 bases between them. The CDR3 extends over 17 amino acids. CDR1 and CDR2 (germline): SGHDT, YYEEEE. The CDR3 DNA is TGTGCCAGCAGCTTGGCCAATGCCGGGCCGGGGGCCGGGGAGCTGTTTTTT. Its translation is CASSLANAGPGAGELFF.

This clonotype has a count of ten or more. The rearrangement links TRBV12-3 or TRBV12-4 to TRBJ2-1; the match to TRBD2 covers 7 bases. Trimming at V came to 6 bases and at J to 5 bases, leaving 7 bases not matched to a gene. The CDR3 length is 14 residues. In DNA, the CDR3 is TGTGCCAGCAGGGCGGCGGGAGTTGACAATGAGCAGTTCTTC. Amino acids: CASRAAGVDNEQFF.

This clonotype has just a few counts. The CDR3 sequence: CASSQGEVYYGYTF. The CDR3 bases are TGTGCCAGCAGCCAGGGTGAGGTTTACTATGGCTACACCTTC. This chain joins TRBV2 and TRBJ1-2; D possibly corresponds to TRBD1 (5 bases). Germline CDR1 is SNHLY and CDR2 is FYNNEI. Trimming removed 6 bases from V and 3 bases from J, with 14 bases in between. This CDR3 region has 14 residues.

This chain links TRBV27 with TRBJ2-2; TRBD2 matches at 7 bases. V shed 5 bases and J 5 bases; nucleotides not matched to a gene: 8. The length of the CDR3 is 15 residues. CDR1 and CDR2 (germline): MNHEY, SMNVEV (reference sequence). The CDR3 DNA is TGTGCCAGCAGTGAACTAGCGATTCGGACCGGGGAGCTGTTTTTT. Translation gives CASSELAIRTGELFF.

The CDR3: CASSLGGENYGYTF. In DNA, the CDR3 is TGCGCCAGCAGCTTGGGGGGGGAAAACTATGGCTACACCTTC. The rearrangement uses TRBV4-1 and TRBJ1-2, with D tentatively TRBD1 (5 bases). The V and J ends lost 5 bases and 2 bases respectively, with 12 bases between them. This CDR3 is built from 14 residues. CDR1 and CDR2 from the germline V gene are MGHRA and YSYEKL.

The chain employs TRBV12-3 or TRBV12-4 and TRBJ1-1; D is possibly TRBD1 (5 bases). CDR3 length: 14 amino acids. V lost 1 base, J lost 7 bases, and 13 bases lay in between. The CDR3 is CASSLGSGDHEAFF. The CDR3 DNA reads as TGTGCCAGCAGTTTAGGTTCTGGGGACCATGAAGCTTTCTTT.

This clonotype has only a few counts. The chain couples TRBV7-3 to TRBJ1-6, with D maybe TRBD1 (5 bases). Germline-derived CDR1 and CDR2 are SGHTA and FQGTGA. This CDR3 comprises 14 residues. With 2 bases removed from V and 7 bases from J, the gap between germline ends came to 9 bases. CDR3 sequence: CASSLGRGNSPLHF. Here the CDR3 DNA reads TGTGCCAGCAGCTTAGGACGGGGGAATTCACCCCTCCACTTT. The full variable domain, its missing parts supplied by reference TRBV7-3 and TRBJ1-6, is GAGVSQTPSNKVTEKGKYVELRCDPISGHTALYWYRQSLGQGPEFLIYFQGTGAADDSGLPNDRFFAVRPEGSVSTLKIQRTERGDSAVYLCASSLGRGNSPLHFGNGTRLTVT.

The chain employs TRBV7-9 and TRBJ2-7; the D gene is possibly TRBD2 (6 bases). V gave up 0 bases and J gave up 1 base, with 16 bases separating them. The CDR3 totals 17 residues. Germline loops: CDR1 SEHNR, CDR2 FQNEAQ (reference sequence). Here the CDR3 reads CASSLALGGYLSYEQYF. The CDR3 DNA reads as TGTGCCAGCAGCTTAGCGCTCGGGGGTTACCTTTCCTACGAGCAGTACTTC. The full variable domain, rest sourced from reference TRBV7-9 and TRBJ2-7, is DTGVSQNPRHKITKRGQNVTFRCDPISEHNRLYWYRQTLGQGPEFLTYFQNEAQLEKSRLLSDRFSAERPKGSFSTLEIQRTEQGDSAMYLCASSLALGGYLSYEQYFGPGTRLTVT.

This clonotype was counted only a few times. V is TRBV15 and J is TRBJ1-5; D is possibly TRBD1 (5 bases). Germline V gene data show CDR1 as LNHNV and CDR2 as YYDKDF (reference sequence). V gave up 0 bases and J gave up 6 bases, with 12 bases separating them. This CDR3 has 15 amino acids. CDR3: CATSRDRGDGQPQHF. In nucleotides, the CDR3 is TGTGCCACCAGCAGAGATCGTGGGGACGGTCAGCCCCAGCATTTT.

CDR3 residues: CASSLTVGLTYYEQYF. CDR3 sequence (DNA): TGTGCCAGCAGTTTAACAGTCGGACTCACATACTACGAGCAGTACTTC. This rearrangement joins TRBV28 to TRBJ2-7; tentatively, D is TRBD2 (5 bases). The CDR3 totals 16 residues. The V end lost 2 bases, the J end lost 3 bases, and 17 bases lay between the germline ends. Germline CDR1 is MDHEN and CDR2 is SYDVKM.

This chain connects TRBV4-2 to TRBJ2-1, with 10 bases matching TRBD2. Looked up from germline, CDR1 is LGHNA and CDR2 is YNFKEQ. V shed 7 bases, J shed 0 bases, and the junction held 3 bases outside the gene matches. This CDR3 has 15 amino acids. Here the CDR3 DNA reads TGTGCCAGCAATTTAGCGGGGGGCTCCTACAATGAGCAGTTCTTC. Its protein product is CASNLAGGSYNEQFF.

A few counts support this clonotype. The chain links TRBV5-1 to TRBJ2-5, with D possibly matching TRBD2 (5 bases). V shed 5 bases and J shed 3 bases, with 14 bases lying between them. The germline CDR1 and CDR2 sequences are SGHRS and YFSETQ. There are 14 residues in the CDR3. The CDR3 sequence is CASRSTVGEETQYF. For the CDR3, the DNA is TGCGCCAGCAGGTCTACAGTGGGAGAAGAGACCCAGTACTTC. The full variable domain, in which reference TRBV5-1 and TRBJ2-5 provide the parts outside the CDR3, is KAGVTQTPRYLIKTRGQQVTLSCSPISGHRSVSWYQQTPGQGLQFLFEYFSETQRNKGNFPGRFSGRQFSNSRSEMNVSTLELGDSALYLCASRSTVGEETQYFGPGTRLLVL.

CDR3 region: CAWSVRVDGNQPQHF. The CDR3 nucleotides are TGTGCCTGGAGTGTCCGAGTAGACGGCAATCAGCCCCAGCATTTT. J is TRBJ1-5 and V is TRBV30; D not resolved. CDR3 length: 15 amino acids. The V gene lost 0 bases and the J gene lost 2 bases, with 11 bases spanning the gap. Germline V CDR1 and CDR2: GTSNPN, SVGIG (reference sequence).

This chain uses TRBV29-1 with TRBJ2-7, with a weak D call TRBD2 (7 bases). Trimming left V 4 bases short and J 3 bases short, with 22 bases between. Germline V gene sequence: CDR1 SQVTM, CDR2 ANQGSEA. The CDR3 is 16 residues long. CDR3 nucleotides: TGCAGCGTTGCCGGCGGGTCGAGGGAGGGGGTCTACGAGCAGTACTTC. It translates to CSVAGGSREGVYEQYF.

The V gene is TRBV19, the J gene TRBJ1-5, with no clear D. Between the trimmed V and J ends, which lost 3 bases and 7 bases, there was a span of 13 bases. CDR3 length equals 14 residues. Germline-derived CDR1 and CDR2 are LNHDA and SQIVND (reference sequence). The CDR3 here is CASSIITVEQPQHF. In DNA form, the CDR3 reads TGTGCCAGTAGTATCATAACAGTAGAACAGCCCCAGCATTTT.

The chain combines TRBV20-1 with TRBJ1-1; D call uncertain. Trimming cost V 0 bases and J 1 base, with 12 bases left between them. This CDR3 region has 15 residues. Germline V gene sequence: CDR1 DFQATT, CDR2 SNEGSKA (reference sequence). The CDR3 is CSARDFRTGNTEAFF. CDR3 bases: TGCAGTGCTAGAGATTTCAGGACGGGGAACACTGAAGCTTTCTTT.

This CDR3 reads CASTLSSMGSNEKLFF. CDR3 DNA: TGCGCCAGCACCCTGTCCTCCATGGGTAGTAATGAAAAACTGTTTTTT. The chain has TRBV5-1 and TRBJ1-4, with D unclear. CDR1 is SGHRS and CDR2 is YFSETQ in the germline V gene. V lost 6 bases to trimming and J lost 4 bases, with 19 bases between them. The CDR3 has 16 amino acids.

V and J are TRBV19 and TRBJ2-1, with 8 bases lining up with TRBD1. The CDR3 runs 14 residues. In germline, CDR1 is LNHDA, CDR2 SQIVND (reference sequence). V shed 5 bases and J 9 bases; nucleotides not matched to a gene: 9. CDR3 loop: CASSPGTGWSEQFF. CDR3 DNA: TGTGCCAGTAGTCCTGGGACAGGATGGAGTGAGCAGTTCTTC. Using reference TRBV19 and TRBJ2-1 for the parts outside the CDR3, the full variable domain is DGGITQSPKYLFRKEGQNVTLSCEQNLNHDAMYWYRQDPGQGLRLIYYSQIVNDFQKGDIAEGYSVSREKKESFPLTVTSAQKNPTAFYLCASSPGTGWSEQFFGPGTRLTVL.

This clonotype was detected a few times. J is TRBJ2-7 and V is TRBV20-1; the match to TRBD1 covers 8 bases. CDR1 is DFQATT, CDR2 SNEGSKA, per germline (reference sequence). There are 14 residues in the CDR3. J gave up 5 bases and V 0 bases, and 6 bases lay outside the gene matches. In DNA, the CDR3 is TGCAGTGCTAGAGAGCCGGACAGGGACCACGAGCAGTACTTC. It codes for CSAREPDRDHEQYF.

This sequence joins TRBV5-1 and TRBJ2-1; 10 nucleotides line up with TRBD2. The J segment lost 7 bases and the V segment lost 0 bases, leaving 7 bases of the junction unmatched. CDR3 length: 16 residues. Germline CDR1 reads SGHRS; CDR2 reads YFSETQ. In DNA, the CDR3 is TGCGCCAGCAGCTTGGCTCCAGCGGGGGGGCTTAATGAGCAGTTCTTC. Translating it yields CASSLAPAGGLNEQFF.

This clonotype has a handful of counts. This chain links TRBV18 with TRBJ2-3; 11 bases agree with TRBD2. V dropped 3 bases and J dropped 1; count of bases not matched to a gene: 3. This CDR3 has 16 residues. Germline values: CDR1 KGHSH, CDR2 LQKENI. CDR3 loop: CASSPTSGSGTDTQYF. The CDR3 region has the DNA TGTGCCAGCTCACCCACTAGCGGGAGCGGCACAGATACGCAGTATTTT.

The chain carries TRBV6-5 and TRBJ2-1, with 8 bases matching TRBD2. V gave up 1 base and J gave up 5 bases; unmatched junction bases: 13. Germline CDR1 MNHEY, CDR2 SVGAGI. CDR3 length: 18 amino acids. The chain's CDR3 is CASSYFSGEWDLNNEQFF. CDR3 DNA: TGTGCCAGCAGTTACTTTAGCGGGGAGTGGGATCTTAACAATGAGCAGTTCTTC.

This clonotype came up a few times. CDR3 DNA: TGTGCCAGCAGCTCCCCGAAAGGGCTAGCGTATGAGCAGTTCTTC. Its translation is CASSSPKGLAYEQFF. The chain carries TRBV7-2 and TRBJ2-1, with D possibly being TRBD2 (6 bases). CDR1 and CDR2 from the germline V gene are SGHTA and FQGNSA. The CDR3 has 15 amino acids. V was clipped by 4 bases and J by 8 bases, with 18 bases between them.

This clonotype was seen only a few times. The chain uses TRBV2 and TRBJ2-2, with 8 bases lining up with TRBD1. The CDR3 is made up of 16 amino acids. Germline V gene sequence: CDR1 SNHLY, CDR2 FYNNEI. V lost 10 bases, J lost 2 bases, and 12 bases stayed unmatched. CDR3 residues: CATPRRGQVNTGELFF. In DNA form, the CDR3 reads TGTGCCACCCCAAGGAGGGGACAGGTCAACACCGGGGAGCTGTTTTTT.

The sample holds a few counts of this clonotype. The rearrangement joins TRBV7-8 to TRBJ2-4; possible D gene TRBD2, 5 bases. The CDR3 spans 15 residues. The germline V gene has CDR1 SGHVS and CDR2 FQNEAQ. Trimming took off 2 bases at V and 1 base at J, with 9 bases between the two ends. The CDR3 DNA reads TGTGCCAGCAGCTTAACGCGGGTGGCCAAAAACATTCAGTACTTC. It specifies CASSLTRVAKNIQYF.

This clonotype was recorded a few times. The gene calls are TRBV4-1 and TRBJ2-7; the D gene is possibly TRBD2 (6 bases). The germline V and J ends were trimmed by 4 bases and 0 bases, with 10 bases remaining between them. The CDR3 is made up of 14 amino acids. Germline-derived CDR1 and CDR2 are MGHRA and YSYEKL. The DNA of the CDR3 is TGCGCCAGCAGCCCTCGGGGGAGCTCCTACGAGCAGTACTTC. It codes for CASSPRGSSYEQYF.

The CDR3 DNA sequence: TGTGCCAGCAGTCCCAGGGGGGCAAACAATGAGCAGTTCTTC. Its translation is CASSPRGANNEQFF. The chain has TRBV12-3 or TRBV12-4 and TRBJ2-1; weak D call: TRBD1 (7 bases). The CDR3 has 14 amino acids. Trimming removed 5 bases from V and 5 bases from J, with 13 bases in between.

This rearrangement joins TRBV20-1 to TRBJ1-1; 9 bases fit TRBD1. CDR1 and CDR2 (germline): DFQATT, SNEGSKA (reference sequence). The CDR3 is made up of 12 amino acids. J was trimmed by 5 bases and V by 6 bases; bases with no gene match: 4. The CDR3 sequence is CSAPGQGTEAFF. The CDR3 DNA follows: TGCAGTGCCCCGGGACAGGGTACTGAAGCTTTCTTT.

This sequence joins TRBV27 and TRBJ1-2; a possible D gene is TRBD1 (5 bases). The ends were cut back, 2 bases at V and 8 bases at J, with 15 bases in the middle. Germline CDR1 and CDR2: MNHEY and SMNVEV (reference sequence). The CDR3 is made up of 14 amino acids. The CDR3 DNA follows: TGTGCCAGCAGTTTAGGGGGTGGGCGCCTAGGCTACACCTTC. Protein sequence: CASSLGGGRLGYTF.

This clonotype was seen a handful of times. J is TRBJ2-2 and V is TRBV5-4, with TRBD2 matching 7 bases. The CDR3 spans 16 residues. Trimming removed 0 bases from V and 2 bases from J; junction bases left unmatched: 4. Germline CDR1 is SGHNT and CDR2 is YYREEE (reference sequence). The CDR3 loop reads CASSLGGSGNTGELFF. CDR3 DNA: TGTGCCAGCAGCTTGGGCGGGAGTGGCAACACCGGGGAGCTGTTTTTT.

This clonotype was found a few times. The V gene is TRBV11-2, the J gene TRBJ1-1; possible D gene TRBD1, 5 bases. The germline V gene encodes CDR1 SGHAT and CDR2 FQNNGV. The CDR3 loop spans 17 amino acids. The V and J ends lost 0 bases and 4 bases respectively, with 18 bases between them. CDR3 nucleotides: TGTGCCAGCAGCTTAGAGGAAACAGGTGGAGGGTCCACTGAAGCTTTCTTT. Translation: CASSLEETGGGSTEAFF.

In DNA, the CDR3 is TGCAGCGTTGAATCGCCAGGGAGCGGTGAAGCTTTCTTT. Amino acids: CSVESPGSGEAFF. This chain connects TRBV29-1 to TRBJ1-1; a weak D match, TRBD1 (5 bases). The CDR3 has 13 amino acids. The ends were cut back, 2 bases at V and 7 bases at J, with 14 bases in the middle. Germline V gives CDR1 SQVTM, CDR2 ANQGSEA. Drawing the rest from reference TRBV29-1 and TRBJ1-1, the complete variable domain is SAVISQKPSRDICQRGTSLTIQCQVDSQVTMMFWYRQQPGQSLTLIATANQGSEATYESGFVIDKFPISRPNLTFSTLTVSNMSPEDSSIYLCSVESPGSGEAFFGQGTRLTVV.